This T cell receptor (beta chain) stems from a study of response to subunit inactivated influenza vaccine. This clonotype was detected a few times. MiXCR, run by TCRdb on the RT-PCR reads, gives a single entry per CDR3 protein. The data hold just over 300,000 distinct CDR3 sequences, with approximately 23% observed a single time. V lost 1 base to trimming and J lost 14 bases, with 18 bases between them. The CDR3 totals 15 residues. Germline CDR1 reads SGHVS; CDR2 reads FQNEAQ. Sequences were derived from PBMCs from blood, sampled about 20 months after vaccination. The source of this sequence is a man aged 50-75 years who received an inactivated influenza vaccine. The chain recombines TRBV7-8 with TRBJ1-6; D unclear. The CDR3: CASSLEGGLGSSLHF. The CDR3 DNA follows: TGTGCCAGCAGCTTAGAGGGCGGCCTAGGGAGTTCCCTCCACTTT.